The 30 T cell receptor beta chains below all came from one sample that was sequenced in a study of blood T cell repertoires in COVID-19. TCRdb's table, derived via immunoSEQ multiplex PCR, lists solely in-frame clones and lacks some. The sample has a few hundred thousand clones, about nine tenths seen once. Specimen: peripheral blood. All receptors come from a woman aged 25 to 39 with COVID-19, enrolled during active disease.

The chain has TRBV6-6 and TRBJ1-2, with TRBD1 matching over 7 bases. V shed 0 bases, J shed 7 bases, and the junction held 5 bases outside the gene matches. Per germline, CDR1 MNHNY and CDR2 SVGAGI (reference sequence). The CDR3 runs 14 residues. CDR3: CASSYSEGASGYTF. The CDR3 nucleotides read TGTGCCAGCAGTTACTCAGAGGGGGCGAGTGGCTACACCTTC.

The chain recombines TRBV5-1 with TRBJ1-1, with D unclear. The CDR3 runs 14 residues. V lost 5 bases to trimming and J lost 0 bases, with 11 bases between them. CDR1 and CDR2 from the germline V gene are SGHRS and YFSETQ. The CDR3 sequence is CASRARGMNTEAFF. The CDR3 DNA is TGCGCCAGCAGAGCCCGGGGAATGAACACTGAAGCTTTCTTT.

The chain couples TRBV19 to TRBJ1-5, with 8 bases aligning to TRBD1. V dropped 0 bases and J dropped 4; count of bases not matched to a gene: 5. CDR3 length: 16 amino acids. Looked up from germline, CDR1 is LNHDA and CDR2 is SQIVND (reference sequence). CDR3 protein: CASSIDRRQGNQPQHF. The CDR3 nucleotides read TGTGCCAGTAGTATAGATCGAAGACAGGGGAATCAGCCCCAGCATTTT.

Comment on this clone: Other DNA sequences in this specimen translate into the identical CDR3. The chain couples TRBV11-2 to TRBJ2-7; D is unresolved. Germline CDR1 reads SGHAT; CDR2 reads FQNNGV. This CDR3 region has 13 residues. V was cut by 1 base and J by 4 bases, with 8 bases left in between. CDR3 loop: CASSLGQTYEQYF. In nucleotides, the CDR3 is TGTGCCAGCAGCTTAGGGCAGACTTACGAGCAGTACTTC. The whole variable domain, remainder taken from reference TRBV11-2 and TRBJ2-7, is EAGVAQSPRYKIIEKRQSVAFWCNPISGHATLYWYQQILGQGPKLLIQFQNNGVVDDSQLPKDRFSAERLKGVDSTLKIQPAKLEDSAVYLCASSLGQTYEQYFGPGTRLTVT.

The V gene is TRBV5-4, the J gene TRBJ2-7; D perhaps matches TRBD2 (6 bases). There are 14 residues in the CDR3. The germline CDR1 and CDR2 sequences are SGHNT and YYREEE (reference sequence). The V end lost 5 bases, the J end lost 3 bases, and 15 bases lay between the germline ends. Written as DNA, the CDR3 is TGTGCCAGCAGTCCTGGGGGTAGCGGCTACGAGCAGTACTTC. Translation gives CASSPGGSGYEQYF.

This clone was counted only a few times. The CDR3 sequence is CASSLGRGGTYNEQFF. For the CDR3, the DNA is TGTGCCAGCAGCTTAGGGAGGGGGGGGACCTACAATGAGCAGTTCTTC. The J gene is TRBJ2-1, the V gene TRBV7-2; weak D call: TRBD2 (7 bases). V gave up 1 base and J gave up 2 bases, with 12 bases separating them. This CDR3 is built from 16 residues. CDR1 SGHTA and CDR2 FQGNSA come from the germline V gene.

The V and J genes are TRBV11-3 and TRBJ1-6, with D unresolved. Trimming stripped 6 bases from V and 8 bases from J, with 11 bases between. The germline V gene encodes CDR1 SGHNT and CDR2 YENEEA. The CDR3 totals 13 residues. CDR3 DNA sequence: TGTGCCAGCAGTTCAACCTCGGATTCACCCCTCCACTTT. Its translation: CASSSTSDSPLHF.

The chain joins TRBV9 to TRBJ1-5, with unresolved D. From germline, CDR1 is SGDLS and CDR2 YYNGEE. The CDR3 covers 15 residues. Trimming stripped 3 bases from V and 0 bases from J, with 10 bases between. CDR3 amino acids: CASSGGVISNQPQHF. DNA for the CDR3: TGTGCCAGCAGCGGAGGAGTTATTAGCAATCAGCCCCAGCATTTT.

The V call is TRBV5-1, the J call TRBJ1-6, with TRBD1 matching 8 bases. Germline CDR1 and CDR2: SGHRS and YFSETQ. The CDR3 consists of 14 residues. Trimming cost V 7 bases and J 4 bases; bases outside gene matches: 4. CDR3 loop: CASSGTGYNSPLHF. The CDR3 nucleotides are TGCGCCAGCTCGGGGACAGGTTATAATTCACCCCTCCACTTT.

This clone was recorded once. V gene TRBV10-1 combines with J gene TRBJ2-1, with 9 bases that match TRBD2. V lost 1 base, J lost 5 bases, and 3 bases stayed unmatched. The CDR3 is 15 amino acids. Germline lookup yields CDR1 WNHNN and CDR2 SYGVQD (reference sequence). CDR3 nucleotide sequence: TGCGCCAGCAGTGAGTTAGCGGGGGCCAACAATGAGCAGTTCTTC. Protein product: CASSELAGANNEQFF.

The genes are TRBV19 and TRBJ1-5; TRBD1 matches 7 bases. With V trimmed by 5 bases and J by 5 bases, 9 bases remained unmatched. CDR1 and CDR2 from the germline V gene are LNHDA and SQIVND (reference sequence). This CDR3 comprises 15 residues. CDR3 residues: CASSPRGGGDQPQHF. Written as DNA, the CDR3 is TGTGCCAGTAGTCCGAGAGGGGGCGGTGATCAGCCCCAGCATTTT.

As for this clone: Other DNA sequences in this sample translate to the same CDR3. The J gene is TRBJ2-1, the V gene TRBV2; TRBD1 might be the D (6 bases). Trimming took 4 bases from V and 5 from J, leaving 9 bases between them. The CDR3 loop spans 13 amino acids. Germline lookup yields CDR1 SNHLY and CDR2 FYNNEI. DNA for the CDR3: TGTGCCAGCAGTGTAAACAGGGACAATGAGCAGTTCTTC. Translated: CASSVNRDNEQFF.

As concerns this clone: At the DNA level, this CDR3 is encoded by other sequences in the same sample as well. The CDR3 DNA reads as TGTGCCAGCAGCTTGCGAGGGTACAATGAGCAGTTCTTC. Translated, it gives CASSLRGYNEQFF. The chain joins TRBV5-8 to TRBJ2-1; perhaps TRBD2 as D (5 bases). The germline V and J ends were trimmed by 1 base and 4 bases, with 6 bases remaining between them. Germline assignment: CDR1 SGHTS and CDR2 YDEGEE. This CDR3 is built from 13 residues.

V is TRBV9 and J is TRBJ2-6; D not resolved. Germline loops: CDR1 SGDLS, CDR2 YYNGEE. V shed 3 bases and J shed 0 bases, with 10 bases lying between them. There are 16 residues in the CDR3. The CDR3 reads CASSARARSGANVLTF. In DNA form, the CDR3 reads TGTGCCAGCAGCGCAAGAGCCCGCTCTGGGGCCAACGTCCTGACTTTC.

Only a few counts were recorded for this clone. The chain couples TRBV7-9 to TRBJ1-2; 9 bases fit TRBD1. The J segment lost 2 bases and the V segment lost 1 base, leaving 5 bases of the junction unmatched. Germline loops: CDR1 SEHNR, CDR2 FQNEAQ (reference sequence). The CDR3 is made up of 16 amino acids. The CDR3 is CASSLDSGQGNYGYTF. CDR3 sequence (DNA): TGTGCCAGCAGCTTAGATTCGGGACAGGGCAACTATGGCTACACCTTC.

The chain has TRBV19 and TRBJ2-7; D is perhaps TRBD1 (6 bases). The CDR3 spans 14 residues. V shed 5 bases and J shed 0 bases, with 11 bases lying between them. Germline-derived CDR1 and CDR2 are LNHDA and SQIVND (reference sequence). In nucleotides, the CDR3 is TGTGCCAGTAGTGCACAGGGAAGCTCCTACGAGCAGTACTTC. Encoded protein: CASSAQGSSYEQYF.

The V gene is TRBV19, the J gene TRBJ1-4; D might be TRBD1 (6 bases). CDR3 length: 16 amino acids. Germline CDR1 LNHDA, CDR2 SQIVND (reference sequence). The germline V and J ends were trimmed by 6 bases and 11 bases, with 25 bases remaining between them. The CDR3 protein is CASSKKTGTPLGKLFF. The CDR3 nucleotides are TGTGCCAGTAGCAAAAAGACCGGGACACCCTTGGGGAAACTGTTTTTT.

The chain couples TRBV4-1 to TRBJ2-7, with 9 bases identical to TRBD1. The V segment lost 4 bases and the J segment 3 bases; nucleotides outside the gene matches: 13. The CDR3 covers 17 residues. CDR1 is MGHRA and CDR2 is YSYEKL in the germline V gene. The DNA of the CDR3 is TGCGCCAGCAGCCGCATCCCGGGACAGGGAAACTACTACGAGCAGTACTTC. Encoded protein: CASSRIPGQGNYYEQYF.

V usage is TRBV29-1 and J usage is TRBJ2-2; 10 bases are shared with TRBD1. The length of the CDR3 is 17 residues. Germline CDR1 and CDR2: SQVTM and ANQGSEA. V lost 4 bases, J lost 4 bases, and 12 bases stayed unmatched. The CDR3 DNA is TGCAGCGTTGTAACCCCGGGACAGGGGATCGGCACCGGGGAGCTGTTTTTT. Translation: CSVVTPGQGIGTGELFF.

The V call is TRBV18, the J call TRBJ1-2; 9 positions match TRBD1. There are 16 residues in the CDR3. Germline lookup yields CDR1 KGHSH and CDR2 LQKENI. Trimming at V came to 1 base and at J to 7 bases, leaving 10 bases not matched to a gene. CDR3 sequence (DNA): TGTGCCAGCTCACCACGAAGGGACAGGGATTTGCGTGGCTACACCTTC. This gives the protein CASSPRRDRDLRGYTF.

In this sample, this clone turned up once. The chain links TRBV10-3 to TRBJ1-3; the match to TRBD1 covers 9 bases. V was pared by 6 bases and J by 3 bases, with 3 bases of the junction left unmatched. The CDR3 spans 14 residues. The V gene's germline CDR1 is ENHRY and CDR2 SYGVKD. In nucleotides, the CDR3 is TGTGCCATCAGGGGGGACAGGGATGGAAACACCATATATTTT. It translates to CAIRGDRDGNTIYF.

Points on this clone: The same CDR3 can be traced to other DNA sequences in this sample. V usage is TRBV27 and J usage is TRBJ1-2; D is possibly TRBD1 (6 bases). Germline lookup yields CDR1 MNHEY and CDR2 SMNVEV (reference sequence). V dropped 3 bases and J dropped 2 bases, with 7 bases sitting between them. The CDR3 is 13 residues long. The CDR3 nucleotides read TGTGCCAGCAGTTTCCAGGGGAACTATGGCTACACCTTC. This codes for CASSFQGNYGYTF.

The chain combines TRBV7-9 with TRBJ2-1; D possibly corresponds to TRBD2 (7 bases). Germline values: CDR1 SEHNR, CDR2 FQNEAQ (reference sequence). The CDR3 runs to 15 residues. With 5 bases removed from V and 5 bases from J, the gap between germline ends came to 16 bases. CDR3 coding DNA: TGTGCCAGCAGCGGACCCGGGGGGCCGGACAATGAGCAGTTCTTC. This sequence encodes CASSGPGGPDNEQFF.

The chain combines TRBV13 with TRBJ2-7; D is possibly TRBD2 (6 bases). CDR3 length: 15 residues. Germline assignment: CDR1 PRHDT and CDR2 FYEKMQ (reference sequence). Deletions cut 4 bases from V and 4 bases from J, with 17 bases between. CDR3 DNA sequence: TGTGCCAGCAGCTCAACGGGGGAAATTGGGTACGAGCAGTACTTC. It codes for CASSSTGEIGYEQYF.

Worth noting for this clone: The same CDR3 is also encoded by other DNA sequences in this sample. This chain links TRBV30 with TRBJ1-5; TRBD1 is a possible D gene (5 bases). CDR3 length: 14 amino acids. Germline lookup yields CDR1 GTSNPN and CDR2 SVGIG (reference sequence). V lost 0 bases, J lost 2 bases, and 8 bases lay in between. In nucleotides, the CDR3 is TGTGCCTGGAGTGTAGGAGGGGGCAATCAGCCCCAGCATTTT. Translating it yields CAWSVGGGNQPQHF.

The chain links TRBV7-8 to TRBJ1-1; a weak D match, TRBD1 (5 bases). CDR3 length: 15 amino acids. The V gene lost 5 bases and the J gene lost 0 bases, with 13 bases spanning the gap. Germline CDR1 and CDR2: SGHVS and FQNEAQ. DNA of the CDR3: TGTGCCAGCAGCGCGCGACAGTGGCTGAACACTGAAGCTTTCTTT. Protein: CASSARQWLNTEAFF.

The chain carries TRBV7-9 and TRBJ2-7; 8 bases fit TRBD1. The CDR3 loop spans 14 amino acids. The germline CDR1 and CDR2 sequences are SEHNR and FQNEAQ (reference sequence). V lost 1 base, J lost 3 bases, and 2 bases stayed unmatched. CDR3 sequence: CASSLVQGDYEQYF. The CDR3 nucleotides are TGTGCCAGCAGCTTAGTACAGGGGGACTACGAGCAGTACTTC.

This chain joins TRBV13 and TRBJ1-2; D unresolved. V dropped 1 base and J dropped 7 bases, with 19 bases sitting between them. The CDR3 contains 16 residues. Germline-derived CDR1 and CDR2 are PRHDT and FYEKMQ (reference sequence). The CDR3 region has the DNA TGTGCCAGCAGCTTAGCCGGGAGTGAGGTAGTTAGTGGCTACACCTTC. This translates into CASSLAGSEVVSGYTF. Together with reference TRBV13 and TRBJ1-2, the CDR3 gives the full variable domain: AAGVIQSPRHLIKEKRETATLKCYPIPRHDTVYWYQQGPGQDPQFLISFYEKMQSDKGSIPDRFSAQQFSDYHSELNMSSLELGDSALYFCASSLAGSEVVSGYTFGSGTRLTVV.

The CDR3 DNA reads TGTGCCAGCACCCAGACTAGCGGGCACCAAGAGACCCAGTACTTC. As protein: CASTQTSGHQETQYF. This chain links TRBV2 with TRBJ2-5; 10 nucleotides match TRBD2. V was clipped by 7 bases and J by 0 bases; unmatched bases: 5. The CDR3 spans 15 residues. Per germline, CDR1 SNHLY and CDR2 FYNNEI.

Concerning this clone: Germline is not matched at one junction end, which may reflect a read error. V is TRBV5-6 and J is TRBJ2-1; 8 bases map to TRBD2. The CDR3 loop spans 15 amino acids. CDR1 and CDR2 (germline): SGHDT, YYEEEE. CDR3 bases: TGTGCCAGCCGCTTGGCGGGGGGACCCTACAATGAGCAGTTCTTC. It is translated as CASRLAGGPYNEQFF.